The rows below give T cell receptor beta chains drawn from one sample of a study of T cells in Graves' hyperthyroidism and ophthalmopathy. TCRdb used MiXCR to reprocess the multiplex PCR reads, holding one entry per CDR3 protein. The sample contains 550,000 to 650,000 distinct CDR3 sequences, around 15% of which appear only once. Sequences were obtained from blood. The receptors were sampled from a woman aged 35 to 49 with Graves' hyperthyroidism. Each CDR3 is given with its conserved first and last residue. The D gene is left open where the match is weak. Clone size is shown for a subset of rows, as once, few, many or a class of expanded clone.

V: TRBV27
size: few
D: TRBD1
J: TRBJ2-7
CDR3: CASSSWDRGSYEQYF
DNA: TGTGCCAGCAGTTCCTGGGACAGGGGATCCTACGAGCAGTACTTC

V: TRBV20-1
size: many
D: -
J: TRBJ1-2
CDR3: CSARVTAYGYTF
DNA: TGCAGTGCTAGAGTAACGGCCTATGGCTACACCTTC

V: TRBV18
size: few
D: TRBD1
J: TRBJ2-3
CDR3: CASSVPGTVGFTDTQYF
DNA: TGTGCCAGCTCAGTCCCGGGGACAGTGGGATTCACAGATACGCAGTATTTT

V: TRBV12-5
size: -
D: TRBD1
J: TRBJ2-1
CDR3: CASGLAPTTGLLENEQFF
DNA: TGTGCTAGTGGTTTGGCTCCCACGACAGGGCTATTAGAGAATGAGCAGTTCTTC

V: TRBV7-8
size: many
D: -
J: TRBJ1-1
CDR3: CASSLGFWAKNTEAFF
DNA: TGTGCCAGCAGCTTAGGTTTCTGGGCCAAGAACACTGAAGCTTTCTTT

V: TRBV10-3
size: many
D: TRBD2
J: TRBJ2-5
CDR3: CAISESMIAGETQYF
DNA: TGTGCCATCAGTGAGTCGATGATAGCGGGAGAGACCCAGTACTTC

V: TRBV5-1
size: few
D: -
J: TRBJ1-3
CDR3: CASTPSSGNTIYF
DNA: TGCGCCAGCACCCCCAGCTCTGGAAACACCATATATTTT

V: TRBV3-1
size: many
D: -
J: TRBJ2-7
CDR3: CASSQTPGDSYEQYF
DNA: TGTGCCAGCAGCCAGACCCCGGGAGACTCCTACGAGCAGTACTTC

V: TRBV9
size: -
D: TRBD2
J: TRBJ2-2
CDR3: CASSTRESGELFF
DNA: TGTGCCAGCAGCACGCGGGAGAGCGGGGAGCTGTTTTTT

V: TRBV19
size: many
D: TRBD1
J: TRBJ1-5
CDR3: CASSEARDRNQPQHF
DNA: TGTGCCAGTAGCGAGGCCCGGGACAGGAATCAGCCCCAGCATTTT

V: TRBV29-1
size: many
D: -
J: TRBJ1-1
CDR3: CSAKGQLNTEAFF
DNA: TGCAGCGCCAAGGGACAATTGAACACTGAAGCTTTCTTT

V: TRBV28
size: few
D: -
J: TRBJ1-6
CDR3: CASSLYPPVGNSPLHF
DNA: TGTGCCAGCAGTTTATACCCTCCGGTGGGAAATTCACCCCTCCACTTT

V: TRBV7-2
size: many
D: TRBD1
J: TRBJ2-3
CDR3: CASSSGTGGTDTQYF
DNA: TGTGCCAGCAGCTCCGGGACAGGGGGAACAGATACGCAGTATTTT

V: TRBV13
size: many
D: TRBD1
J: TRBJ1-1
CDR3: CASSLGQGTRTGTEAFF
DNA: TGTGCCAGCAGCTTAGGCCAGGGAACTCGGACAGGGACTGAAGCTTTCTTT

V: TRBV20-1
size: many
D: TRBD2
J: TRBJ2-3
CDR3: CSAPLAGGTDTQYF
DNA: TGCAGTGCTCCACTAGCGGGAGGCACAGATACGCAGTATTTT

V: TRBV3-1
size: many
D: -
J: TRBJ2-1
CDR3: CASSSTSPPYNEQFF
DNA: TGTGCCAGCAGCTCCACTAGCCCCCCCTACAATGAGCAGTTCTTC

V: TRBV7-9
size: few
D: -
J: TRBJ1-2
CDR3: CASSGGSFIDGYTF
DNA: TGTGCCAGCAGCGGAGGGAGCTTTATCGATGGCTACACCTTC

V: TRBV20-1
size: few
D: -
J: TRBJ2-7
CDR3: CSARKSYEQYF
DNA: TGCAGTGCTAGGAAGAGCTACGAGCAGTACTTC

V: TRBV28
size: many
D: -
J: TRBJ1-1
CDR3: CASRPGVTDTEAFF
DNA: TGTGCCAGCAGGCCAGGGGTTACGGACACTGAAGCTTTCTTT

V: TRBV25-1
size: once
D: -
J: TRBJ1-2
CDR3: CASSEENPANYGYTF
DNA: TGTGCCAGCAGTGAAGAGAACCCAGCTAACTATGGCTACACCTTC

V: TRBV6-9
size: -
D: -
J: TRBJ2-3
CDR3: CASSILGTDTQYF
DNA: TGTGCCAGCAGTATATTGGGCACAGATACGCAGTATTTT

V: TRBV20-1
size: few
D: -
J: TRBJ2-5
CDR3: CSARDGGTSRETQYF
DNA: TGCAGTGCTAGAGATGGTGGGACTTCGAGGGAGACCCAGTACTTC

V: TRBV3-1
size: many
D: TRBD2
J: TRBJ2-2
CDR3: CASSPGTSGSRELFF
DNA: TGTGCCAGCAGCCCCGGGACTAGCGGGAGCCGGGAGCTGTTTTTT

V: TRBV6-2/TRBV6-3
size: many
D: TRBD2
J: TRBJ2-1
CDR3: CASNGLAGDYEQFF
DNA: TGTGCCAGCAACGGACTAGCGGGAGACTATGAGCAGTTCTTC

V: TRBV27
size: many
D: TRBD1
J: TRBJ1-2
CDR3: CASSPGGGYYGYTF
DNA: TGTGCCAGCAGTCCAGGGGGCGGATACTATGGCTACACCTTC

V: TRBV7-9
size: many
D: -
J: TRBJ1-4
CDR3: CASSLAAISGKLFF
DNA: TGTGCCAGCAGCTTAGCGGCCATATCTGGAAAACTGTTTTTT

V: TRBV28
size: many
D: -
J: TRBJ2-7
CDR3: CASSSDGPPYEQYF
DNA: TGTGCCAGCAGCTCGGACGGCCCCCCCTACGAGCAGTACTTC

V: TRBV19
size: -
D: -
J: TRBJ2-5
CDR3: CASSIRTVQETQYF
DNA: TGTGCCAGTAGTATCAGGACAGTCCAAGAGACCCAGTACTTC

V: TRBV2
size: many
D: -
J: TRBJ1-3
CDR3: CASSEGVAISGNTIYF
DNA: TGTGCCAGCAGTGAAGGGGTAGCCATCTCTGGAAACACCATATATTTT

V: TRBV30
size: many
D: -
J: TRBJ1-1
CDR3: CAWSTRRMNTEAFF
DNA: TGTGCCTGGAGTACCCGGAGAATGAACACTGAAGCTTTCTTT

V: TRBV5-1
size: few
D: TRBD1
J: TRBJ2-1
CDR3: CASSGGQGSLGSYNEQFF
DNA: TGCGCCAGCAGCGGGGGACAGGGGTCATTAGGGTCCTACAATGAGCAGTTCTTC

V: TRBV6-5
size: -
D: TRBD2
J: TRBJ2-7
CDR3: CASSYSPGLAYEQYF
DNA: TGTGCCAGCAGTTACTCCCCGGGACTAGCTTACGAGCAGTACTTC

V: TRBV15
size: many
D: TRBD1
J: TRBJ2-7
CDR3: CATSRDRGIMGEQYF
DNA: TGTGCCACCAGCAGAGACAGGGGGATCATGGGTGAGCAGTACTTC

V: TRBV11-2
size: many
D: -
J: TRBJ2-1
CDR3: CASSLAPLASYNEQFF
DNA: TGTGCCAGCAGCTTAGCCCCTCTAGCGTCCTACAATGAGCAGTTCTTC

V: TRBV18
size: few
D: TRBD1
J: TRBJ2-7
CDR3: CASSVFRDSSTEQYF
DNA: TGTGCCAGCTCGGTCTTCCGGGACAGTTCCACCGAGCAGTACTTC

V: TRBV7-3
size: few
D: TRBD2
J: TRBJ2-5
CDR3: CASSSPGSGEETQYF
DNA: TGTGCCAGCAGCTCCCCAGGGAGCGGGGAAGAGACCCAGTACTTC